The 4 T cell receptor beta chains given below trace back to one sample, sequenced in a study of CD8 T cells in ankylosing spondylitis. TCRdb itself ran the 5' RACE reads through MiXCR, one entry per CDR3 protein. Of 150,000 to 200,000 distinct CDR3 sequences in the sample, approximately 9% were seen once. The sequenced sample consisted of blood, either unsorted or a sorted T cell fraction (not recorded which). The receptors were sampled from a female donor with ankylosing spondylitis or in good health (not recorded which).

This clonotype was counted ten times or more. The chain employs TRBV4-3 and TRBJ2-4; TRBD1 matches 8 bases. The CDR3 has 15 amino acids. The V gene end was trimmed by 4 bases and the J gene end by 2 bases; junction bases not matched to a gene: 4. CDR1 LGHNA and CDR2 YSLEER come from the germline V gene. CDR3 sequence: CASSPWTGSKNIQYF. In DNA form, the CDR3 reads TGCGCCAGCAGCCCGTGGACAGGGTCCAAAAACATTCAGTACTTC.

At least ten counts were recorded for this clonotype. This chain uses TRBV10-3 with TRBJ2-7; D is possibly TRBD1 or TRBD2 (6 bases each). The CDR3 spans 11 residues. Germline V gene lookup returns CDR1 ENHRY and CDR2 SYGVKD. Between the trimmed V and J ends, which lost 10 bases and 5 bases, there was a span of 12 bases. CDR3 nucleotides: TGTGCCACAGGGGAGGAAGACGAGCAGTACTTC. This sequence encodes CATGEEDEQYF.

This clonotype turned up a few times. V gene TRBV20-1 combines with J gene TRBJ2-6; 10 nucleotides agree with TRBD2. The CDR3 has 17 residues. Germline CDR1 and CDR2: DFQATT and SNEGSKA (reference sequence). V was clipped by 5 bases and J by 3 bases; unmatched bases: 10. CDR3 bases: TGCAGTGCTCCCCTAGCGGGGGTTTCGGGTGGGGCCAACGTCCTGACTTTC. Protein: CSAPLAGVSGGANVLTF.

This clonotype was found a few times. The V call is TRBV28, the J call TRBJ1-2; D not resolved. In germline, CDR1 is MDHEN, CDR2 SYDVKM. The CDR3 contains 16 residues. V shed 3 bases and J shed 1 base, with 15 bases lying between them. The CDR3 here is CASSFILQRINYGYTF. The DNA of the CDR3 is TGTGCCAGCAGTTTTATACTACAGAGAATTAACTATGGCTACACCTTC.